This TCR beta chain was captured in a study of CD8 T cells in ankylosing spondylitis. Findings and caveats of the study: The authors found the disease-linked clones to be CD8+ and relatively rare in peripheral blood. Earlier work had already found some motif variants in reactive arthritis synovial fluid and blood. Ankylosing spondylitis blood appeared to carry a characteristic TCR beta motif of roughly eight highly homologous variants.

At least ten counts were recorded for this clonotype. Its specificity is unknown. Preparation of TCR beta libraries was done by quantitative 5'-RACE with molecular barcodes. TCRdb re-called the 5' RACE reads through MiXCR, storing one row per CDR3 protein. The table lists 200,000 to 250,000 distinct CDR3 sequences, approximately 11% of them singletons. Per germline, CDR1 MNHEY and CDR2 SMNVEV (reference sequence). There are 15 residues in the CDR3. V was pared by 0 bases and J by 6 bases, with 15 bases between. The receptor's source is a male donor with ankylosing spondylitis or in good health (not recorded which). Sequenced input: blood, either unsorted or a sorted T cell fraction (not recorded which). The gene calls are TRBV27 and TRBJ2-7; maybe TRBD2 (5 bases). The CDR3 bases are TGTGCCAGCAGTTTATCGTACGACTATCTGGGCGAGCAGTACTTC. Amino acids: CASSLSYDYLGEQYF.